Below are 10 T cell receptor beta chains sequenced from a single sample in a study of regulatory T cells in long-lasting Graves disease. Regarding time point: newly diagnosed GD, antithyroid drugs for less than 3 months. The TCR library was made from RNA that had been extracted from PBMCs in TRIzol. To make TCR beta libraries, researchers used iRepertoire HTBI primers and Arm-PCR of CDR3 regions. TCRdb itself ran the multiplex PCR reads through MiXCR, one entry per CDR3 protein. The table shows approximately 440,000 distinct CDR3 sequences, with roughly 15% occurring only once. The same data also went into a second study, on T cells in Graves' hyperthyroidism and ophthalmopathy.

The sequenced sample was peripheral blood mononuclear cells (PBMCs), obtained at new diagnosis, from a patient treated with antithyroid drugs. These receptors came from a middle-aged man with Graves disease.

A remark on this clonotype: A much larger clone sits a single nucleotide away, making a read error possible. The chain combines TRBV10-3 with TRBJ1-6, with D tentatively TRBD1 (5 bases). Germline V gene data show CDR1 as ENHRY and CDR2 as SYGVKD. The CDR3 consists of 13 residues. The CDR3 here is CGISRDSNSPLHF. CDR3 nucleotide sequence: TGTGGCATCAGCCGGGACTCAAATTCACCCCTCCACTTT.

CDR3 nucleotide sequence: TGCAGCACTACCCCGGGACTTTACAACACTGAAGCTTTCTTT. This gives the protein CSTTPGLYNTEAFF. The chain is built from TRBV29-1 and TRBJ1-1, with D possibly TRBD1 on 5 matching bases. The germline V gene has CDR1 SQVTM and CDR2 ANQGSEA. This CDR3 is 14 amino acids long. Trimming removed 8 bases from V and 2 bases from J, with 18 bases in between.

This clonotype was picked up many times. CDR3 amino acids: CASSQTGTGGYEQYF. The CDR3 DNA sequence: TGCGCCAGCAGCCAGACCGGGACAGGGGGCTACGAGCAGTACTTC. This sequence joins TRBV5-1 and TRBJ2-7, with 11 bases lining up with TRBD1. The J segment lost 3 bases and the V segment lost 4 bases, leaving 6 bases of the junction unmatched. The CDR3 covers 15 residues. Germline lookup yields CDR1 SGHRS and CDR2 YFSETQ.

This clonotype was recorded many times. The chain is built from TRBV11-2 and TRBJ2-5, with 7 bases that match TRBD2. The germline gives CDR1 SGHAT, CDR2 FQNNGV. V dropped 2 bases and J dropped 1; count of bases not matched to a gene: 10. The CDR3 sequence is 17 residues long. The CDR3 here is CASSLTSRRLAQETQYF. CDR3 DNA: TGTGCCAGCAGCTTAACATCGCGGCGACTAGCCCAAGAGACCCAGTACTTC.

In its sample, this clonotype was seen a few times. A much larger clone lies one base from this, so it may be a read error. A read error is likely, as this CDR3 ends without the conserved phenylalanine or tryptophan. This rearrangement joins TRBV10-3 to TRBJ1-1; D call uncertain. Deletions cut 7 bases from V and 7 bases from J, with 13 bases between. CDR3 length equals 12 residues. Germline V lookup: CDR1 ENHRY, CDR2 SYGVKD. The CDR3, as DNA: TGTGCCATCAACCGTGAGGGAGGTGAAGCTTTCCTT. Its translation: CAINREGGEAFL.

To note about this clonotype: This sequence may be a read error, since a much larger clone differs from it by one base. No conserved phenylalanine or tryptophan is present at the end of the CDR3, so a read error is the likely explanation. J is TRBJ2-7 and V is TRBV20-1; TRBD2 matches at 9 bases. Germline CDR1 reads DFQATT; CDR2 reads SNEGSKA (reference sequence). This CDR3 comprises 21 residues. After removal of 2 bases from V and 0 bases from J, the junction contained 23 bases not matched to a gene. The CDR3 DNA is TGCAGTGCTAGACACCCCGACCCCCTACGCGGGAGGGCCTATAGCTCCTACGAGCAGTACTAC. Translation: CSARHPDPLRGRAYSSYEQYY.

V gene TRBV9 combines with J gene TRBJ2-5, with D possibly TRBD2 on 5 matching bases. Germline V lookup: CDR1 SGDLS, CDR2 YYNGEE. Trimming pared 4 bases from V and 5 bases from J, leaving 15 bases between. The CDR3 consists of 14 residues. CDR3 sequence reads: CASSLLASSETQYF. CDR3 nucleotides: TGTGCCAGCAGCTTATTAGCTAGCTCTGAGACCCAGTACTTC.

This clonotype was observed a few times. The rearrangement links TRBV10-3 to TRBJ2-3, with D possibly matching TRBD2 (6 bases). The CDR3 totals 13 residues. Germline V gene sequence: CDR1 ENHRY, CDR2 SYGVKD. V was cut by 6 bases and J by 2 bases, with 9 bases left in between. CDR3 in DNA: TGTGCCATCAGGGGGACTTCCACAGATACGCAGTATTTT. Its protein product is CAIRGTSTDTQYF.

This clonotype showed up many times. This sequence joins TRBV11-2 and TRBJ2-5; TRBD1 aligns across 8 bases. The CDR3 length is 15 residues. Germline assignment: CDR1 SGHAT and CDR2 FQNNGV. J lost 3 bases, V lost 5 bases, and 8 bases had no gene match. CDR3 DNA sequence: TGTGCCAGCAGCCAGGGGGCAGGTCTGAAAGAGACCCAGTACTTC. As protein: CASSQGAGLKETQYF.

The table lists this clonotype with a few counts. This chain joins TRBV4-1 and TRBJ2-3; 13 nucleotides align to TRBD2. Gene TRBJ2-7 matches the end of the DNA better, so the J call may be wrong. This CDR3 spans 15 amino acids. CDR1 is MGHRA, CDR2 YSYEKL, per germline. CDR3 protein: CASSPWTSGGYEQYF. The CDR3 nucleotides are TGCGCCAGCAGCCCCTGGACTAGCGGGGGTTACGAGCAGTACTTC.